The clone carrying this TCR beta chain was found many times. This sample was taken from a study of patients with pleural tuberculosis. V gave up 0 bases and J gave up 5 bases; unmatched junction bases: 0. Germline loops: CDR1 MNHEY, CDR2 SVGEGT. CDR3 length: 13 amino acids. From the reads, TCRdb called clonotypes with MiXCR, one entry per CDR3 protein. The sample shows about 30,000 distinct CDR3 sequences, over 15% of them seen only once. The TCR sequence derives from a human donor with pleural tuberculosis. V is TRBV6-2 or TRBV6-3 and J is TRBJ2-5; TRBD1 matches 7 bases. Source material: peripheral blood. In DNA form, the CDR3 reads TGTGCCAGCAGTTACTCGGACAGGGAGACCCAGTACTTC. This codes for CASSYSDRETQYF.